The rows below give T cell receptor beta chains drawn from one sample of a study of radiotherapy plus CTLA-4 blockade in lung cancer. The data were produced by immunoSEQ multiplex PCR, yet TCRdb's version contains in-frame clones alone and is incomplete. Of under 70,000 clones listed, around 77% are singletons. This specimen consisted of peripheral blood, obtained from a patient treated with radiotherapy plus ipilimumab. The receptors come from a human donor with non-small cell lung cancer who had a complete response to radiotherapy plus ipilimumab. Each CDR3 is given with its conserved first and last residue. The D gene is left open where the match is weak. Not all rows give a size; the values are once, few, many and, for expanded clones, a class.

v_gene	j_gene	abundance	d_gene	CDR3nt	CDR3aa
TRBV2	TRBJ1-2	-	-	TGTGCCAGCAGTGAACTGTCGACCGCTGCCTATGGCTACACCTTC	CASSELSTAAYGYTF
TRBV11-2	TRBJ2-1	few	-	TGTGCCAGCAGCTTAGGGAGGTACAATGAGCAGTTCTTC	CASSLGRYNEQFF
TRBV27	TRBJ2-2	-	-	TGTGCCAGCTCCAAAACGGCGGTCTGGACCGGGGAGCTGTTTTTT	CASSKTAVWTGELFF
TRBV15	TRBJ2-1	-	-	TGTGCCACCAGCAGTAGTGGGGGACGGGCTAACAATGAGCAGTTCTTC	CATSSSGGRANNEQFF
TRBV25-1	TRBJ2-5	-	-	TGTGCCAGCAGTGAATACACAGGCTGGCATGAGACCCAGTACTTC	CASSEYTGWHETQYF
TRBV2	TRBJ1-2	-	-	TGTGCCAGCAGCTTCCCGGGGACCGGGGGGAATGGCTACACCTTC	CASSFPGTGGNGYTF
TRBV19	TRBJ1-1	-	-	TGTGCCAGTAGTATAGTTCCTGGGGGGCTGAACACTGAAGCTTTCTTT	CASSIVPGGLNTEAFF
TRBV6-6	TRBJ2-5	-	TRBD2	TGTGCCAGCAACGGACTAGCGGGAAACCAAGAGACCCAGTACTTC	CASNGLAGNQETQYF
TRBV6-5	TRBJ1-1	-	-	TGTGCCAGCAGGATAGGACGGGGGTCTGAAGCTTTCTTT	CASRIGRGSEAFF
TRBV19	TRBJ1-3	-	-	TGTGCCAGTAGTGAGCCCTGGATTAGGGGAACTGGAAACACCATATATTTT	CASSEPWIRGTGNTIYF
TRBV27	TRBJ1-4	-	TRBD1	TGTGCCAGCAGTTCCGGGACAGGGGGCAGGGAAAAACTGTTTTTT	CASSSGTGGREKLFF
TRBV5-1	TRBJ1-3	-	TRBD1	TGCGCCAGCAGCCAGGACAGGTCTGGAAACACCATATATTTT	CASSQDRSGNTIYF
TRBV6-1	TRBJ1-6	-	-	TGTGCCAGCGCGGGGGGCAGGGGCAATTCACCCCTCCACTTT	CASAGGRGNSPLHF
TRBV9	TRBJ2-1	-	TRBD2	TGTGCCAGCAGCGTAGACGCTAGCGGGGAGGTTGAGCAGTTCTTC	CASSVDASGEVEQFF
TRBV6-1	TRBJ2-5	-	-	TGTGCCAGCAGCCGACAGGGGAGGGAAGAGACCCAGTACTTC	CASSRQGREETQYF
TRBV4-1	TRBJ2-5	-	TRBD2	TGCGCCAGCAGCCAAGAAGGGACTAGCGGGGGGGCCCGGGAGACCCAGTACTTC	CASSQEGTSGGARETQYF
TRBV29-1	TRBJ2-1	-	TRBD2	TGCAGCGTTGTCGGACTAGCGGGAGTGAATGAGCAGTTCTTC	CSVVGLAGVNEQFF
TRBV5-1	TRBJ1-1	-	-	TGCGCCAGCAGCGCCGGGTCCCTTGGAGCTTTCTTT	CASSAGSLGAFF